This TCR beta chain was recovered during a study of cytomegalovirus exposure and HLA in healthy donors. Study-level points and caveats: Sequencing likely produced, as an artifact, a cluster of highly shared sequence variants.

About this clone itself: Its antigen is undetermined.

This CDR3 has 14 residues. V gave up 0 bases and J gave up 9 bases, with 12 bases separating them. Germline CDR1 and CDR2: MGHRA and YSYEKL. PCR involved 60 Vbeta and 13 Jbeta primers. Profiled with immunoSEQ multiplex PCR; TCRdb holds only in-frame clones, not every one. This repertoire shows 150,000 or so clones, about 73% found once; its top ten account for 2.1%. The sequencing sample was made of PBMCs. This sequence joins TRBV4-1 and TRBJ2-1, with D perhaps TRBD1 (5 bases). The TCR sequence derives from a woman aged 55 to 70 in good health and CMV-seropositive. For the CDR3, the DNA is TGCGCCAGCAGCCAAGAAAGGGGCGAGGTTGAGCAGTTCTTC. This encodes CASSQERGEVEQFF.